This T cell receptor beta chain originates from a study of T-cell memory formation after mild COVID-19. CDR3 length equals 18 residues. Germline CDR1 is MNHEY and CDR2 is SVGAGI. V lost 5 bases and J lost 1, with 21 bases in between. Using its own MiXCR run on the 5' RACE reads, TCRdb lists one record per CDR3 protein. The profile shows more than 80,000 distinct CDR3 sequences, over 15% of them singletons. The source is an adult woman who had mild COVID-19 (a few samples of this study predate the infection). Cell type and time point are not known. The gene calls are TRBV6-5 and TRBJ2-1, with D possibly TRBD2 on 5 matching bases. Specimen: PBMCs or a T cell subset sorted from them (not recorded which). The CDR3 nucleotides are TGTGCCAGCAGTCAAACCTCCTCTAGCTCGTCTTCCTACAATGAGCAGTTCTTC. Amino acid sequence: CASSQTSSSSSSYNEQFF.